This T cell receptor beta chain is from a study of cytomegalovirus exposure and HLA in healthy donors. The PCR contained 60 Vbeta and 13 Jbeta primers. Data came from immunoSEQ multiplex PCR; TCRdb stores just in-frame clones and leaves some out. This table holds some 98,000 clones, under 85% found once. With regard to this clone: Its specificity is not known. An end of the junction does not agree with germline; a read error may underlie this.

The CDR3 loop spans 15 amino acids. Per germline, CDR1 SGHRS and CDR2 YFSETQ. Regarding the study as a whole: The study recorded 150 to 200 TCR beta chains that were cytomegalovirus-associated.

The origin of this receptor is a female donor in good health and CMV-seropositive. Sequenced input: PBMCs. The chain recombines TRBV5-1 with TRBJ2-1; 7 positions agree with TRBD2. The CDR3, as DNA: TGCTCCAGCAGCTTGGAGCTAGCGGCCTCCAATGAGCAGTTCTTC. Translating it yields CSSSLELAASNEQFF.